These T cell receptor beta chains were read from a single sample in a study of spatial heterogeneity in lung cancer. TCRdb redid the calling of the 5' RACE reads with MiXCR, one entry per CDR3 protein. The profile shows approximately 2,700 distinct CDR3 sequences, under 55% of them singletons. This material consisted of lung tumor tissue, taken at surgery. The source is a male donor with early-stage non-small cell lung cancer. The CDR3 runs from the conserved cysteine through the conserved F or W. D genes are given only for firm matches. Size values are once, few and many counts, or a class for expanded clones, and some rows have none.

>TRBV6-2/TRBV6-3|12|few|TRBJ1-5|.
TGTGCCAGCAGGCGAGGCAATCAGCCCCAGCATTTT
CASRRGNQPQHF
>TRBV20-1|13|medium-sized|TRBJ2-2|.
TGCAGTGCTATGGGACCCGGGACCGGGGAGCTGTTTTTT
CSAMGPGTGELFF
>TRBV7-2|11|medium-sized|TRBJ2-1|.
TGTGCCAGCACCCGAAGCAATGAGCAGTTCTTC
CASTRSNEQFF
>TRBV11-2|13|.|TRBJ2-1|.
TGTGCCAGCAGCATAAGGGGGGTCCATGAGCAGTTCTTC
CASSIRGVHEQFF
>TRBV5-1|15|.|TRBJ2-2|.
TGCGCCAGCAGCTTGGTAATCGTAAGCGCCGGGGAGCTGTTTTTT
CASSLVIVSAGELFF
>TRBV3-1|12|.|TRBJ2-3|.
TGTGCCAGCAGCCAAGACGCAGATACGCAGTATTTT
CASSQDADTQYF
>TRBV5-6|15|few|TRBJ2-7|.
TGTGCCAGCAGCTTGAGGCGAAGGATTACCTACGAGCAGTACTTC
CASSLRRRITYEQYF
>TRBV7-2|14|.|TRBJ2-4|.
TGTGCCAGCAGCTGGCCGGGACACGCTCGGATTCAGTACTTC
CASSWPGHARIQYF
>TRBV7-2|15|few|TRBJ1-2|TRBD1
TGTGCCAGCAGCTTAGAACGGACAGGGGCCTATGGCTACACCTTC
CASSLERTGAYGYTF
>TRBV28|13|.|TRBJ1-1|.
TGTGCCAGCAGTTTCACACGGGACACTGAAGCTTTCTTT
CASSFTRDTEAFF
>TRBV9|16|.|TRBJ2-5|.
TGTGCCAGCAGCCCCCCCTCGGGGAGGGGACACGAGACCCAGTACTTC
CASSPPSGRGHETQYF
>TRBV20-1|15|few|TRBJ1-5|TRBD1
TGCAGTGCTAGTCGGACAGGGGCTGATAATCAGCCCCAGCATTTT
CSASRTGADNQPQHF
>TRBV7-2|16|few|TRBJ2-5|.
TGTGCCAGCAGCTCCCGGGGTCGAGCGGAGGTAGAGACCCAGTACTTC
CASSSRGRAEVETQYF
>TRBV28|15|few|TRBJ2-7|TRBD2
TGTGCCAGCAGTTTAGCGGGAGGTATCTCCTACGAGCAGTACTTC
CASSLAGGISYEQYF
>TRBV27|15|.|TRBJ2-7|TRBD1
TGTGCCAGCAGTTCAAAGTACGACAGGGTTATCGAGCAGTACTTC
CASSSKYDRVIEQYF
>TRBV12-3/TRBV12-4|14|many|TRBJ2-7|TRBD1
TGTGCCAGCAGCCCCGGACAGGGGGCCCACGAGCAGTACTTC
CASSPGQGAHEQYF
>TRBV7-2|15|.|TRBJ1-1|.
TGTGCCAGCATCCAGTCTAGGGTACTGAACACTGAAGCTTTCTTT
CASIQSRVLNTEAFF
>TRBV20-1|16|few|TRBJ2-3|TRBD2
TGCAGTGCCCCGGACTGGACTAGCGAGAGCACAGATACGCAGTATTTT
CSAPDWTSESTDTQYF
>TRBV27|14|few|TRBJ1-6|.
TGTGCCAGCAGTTCCCAGGGAATGGCCTCACCCCTCCACTTT
CASSSQGMASPLHF
>TRBV29-1|14|.|TRBJ1-1|.
TGCAGCGTTGAAGCCCCCCAGGGATACACTGAAGCTTTCTTT
CSVEAPQGYTEAFF